The following is a T cell receptor beta chain sequence with its context. This clonotype was seen a few times. This clone's antigen is unknown. No much larger clonotype is one base removed from it; base qualities were not supplied. Receptor amplification or capture employed 5' RACE. TCRdb names NextSeq 500 as the instrument used. The TCR library protocol attached unique molecular identifiers to individual cDNA molecules to correct for sequencing error and PCR bias. Both TCR alpha and beta chains were sequenced, and tight co-correlation was observed between alpha and beta sequence abundances in each sample. The authors' analysis ran thus. Decombinator V4 was used to annotate the V gene, J gene and CDR3 of the TCR sequences. TCRs were defined as expanded if a significant change between any two time points was detected under a Poisson model with p below 0.0001. TCR abundances were normalised to the total number of TCRs sequenced per sample and were expressed as counts per million. TRAV1-2 paired with TRAJ12, TRAJ20 or TRAJ33 defined MAIT TCRs, while TRAV10 paired with TRAJ18 defined iNKT TCRs. VDJdb, accessed 1 November 2021, was searched for CMV, EBV and SARS-CoV-2 annotated TCRs, with TCRs annotated for multiple antigens excluded. The public reads were reanalyzed by TCRdb: fastp trimming at Q25, MiXCR alignment, in-frame beta chains only. One record per CDR3 amino acid sequence lists the most common genes and DNA. V and J calls and clone size were set by TCRdb, not the authors. Across this sample there are tens of thousands of distinct CDR3 sequences, with about 13% seen only once. The top ten clones comprise nearly 6% of the sample.

This record belongs to a study of early T cells in non-severe SARS-CoV-2 infection (dated by TCRdb to the early 2020s). Regarding the complete study: TCR sequencing used bulk RNA from unsorted whole blood, so alpha and beta chains could not be paired.

Including the terminal cysteine and phenylalanine, the CDR3 comprises 13 residues. Just CDR3 DNA is preserved here, 39 bases in frame from base 1. V and J are truncated by 5 bases and 2 bases respectively, leaving an intervening sequence of 12 bases. The germline V gene encodes CDR1 SQVTM and CDR2 ANQGSEA. On the study overall, not on this receptor specifically: VDJdb matching was skewed toward anti-spike CD8 responses, so virus-specific expansions were likely underestimated and private and CD4 specificities were missed.

The study was a case-control design nested within a healthcare worker cohort in London, UK, with weekly nasopharyngeal swab PCR tests and blood sampling. Healthcare workers were recruited between 23 and 31 March 2020, during the week of the UK lockdown, and were followed weekly for up to about 15 weeks. The clonotype comes from an adult who was a healthcare worker with PCR-confirmed SARS-CoV-2 infection or an uninfected control (not recorded which). The sequencing input was whole blood. The sequence is built from TRBV29-1 and TRBJ1-2; there is no confident call for the D gene. The CDR3 sequence is CSVLTWQNYGYTF. DNA sequence: TGCAGCGTTCTTACGTGGCAGAACTATGGCTACACCTTC.